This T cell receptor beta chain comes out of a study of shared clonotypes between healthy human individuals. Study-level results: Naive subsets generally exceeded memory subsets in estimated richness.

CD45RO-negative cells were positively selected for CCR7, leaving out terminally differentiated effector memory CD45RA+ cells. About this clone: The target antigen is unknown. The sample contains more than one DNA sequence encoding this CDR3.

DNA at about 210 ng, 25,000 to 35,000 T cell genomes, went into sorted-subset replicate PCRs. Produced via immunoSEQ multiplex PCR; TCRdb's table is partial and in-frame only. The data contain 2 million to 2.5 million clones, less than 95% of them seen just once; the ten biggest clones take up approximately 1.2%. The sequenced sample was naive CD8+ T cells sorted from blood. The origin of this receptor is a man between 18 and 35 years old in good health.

CDR3 loop: CASSLGVTYEQYF. CDR3 DNA: TGTGCCAGCAGCTTAGGGGTTACCTACGAGCAGTACTTC. This chain links TRBV13 with TRBJ2-7; no clear D gene. The V gene lost 0 bases and the J gene lost 2 bases, with 5 bases spanning the gap. The germline CDR1 and CDR2 sequences are PRHDT and FYEKMQ (reference sequence). The CDR3 contains 13 residues.